These 17 T cell receptor beta chains were sequenced from one sample in a study of OX40 agonist ivuxolimab in advanced cancers. The repertoire was sequenced with immunoSEQ multiplex PCR; TCRdb's copy has only in-frame clones and lacks some. The sample holds fewer than 35,000 clones, more than 80% seen once. The sample was CD4+ or CD8+ T cells sorted from blood, taken in a trial of the OX40 agonist ivuxolimab. These receptors were collected from an adult with an advanced solid tumor such as melanoma, head and neck, liver or kidney cancer.

This clone was seen a few times. The chain carries TRBV30 and TRBJ1-2, with 12 bases fitting TRBD1. The CDR3 runs to 17 residues. Germline V gene lookup returns CDR1 GTSNPN and CDR2 SVGIG (reference sequence). J was trimmed by 4 bases and V by 2 bases; bases with no gene match: 11. The CDR3 region has the DNA TGTGCCTGGAGTCCCCCCGGGACAGGGGGCTGGTCCTATGGCTACACCTTC. Protein sequence: CAWSPPGTGGWSYGYTF. Drawing the rest from reference TRBV30 and TRBJ1-2, the complete variable domain is SQTIHQWPATLVQPVGSPLSLECTVEGTSNPNLYWYRQAAGRGLQLLFYSVGIGQISSEVPQNLSASRPQDRQFILSSKKLLLSDSGFYLCAWSPPGTGGWSYGYTFGSGTRLTVV.

The rearrangement links TRBV11-1 to TRBJ1-1, with TRBD1 identical over 9 bases. From germline, CDR1 is SGHAT and CDR2 FQDESV (reference sequence). V was pared by 5 bases and J by 0 bases, with 4 bases of the junction left unmatched. The CDR3 loop spans 15 amino acids. The CDR3: CASSPGQGLNTEAFF. The DNA for the CDR3 is TGTGCCAGCAGCCCGGGACAGGGTCTGAACACTGAAGCTTTCTTT.

This chain links TRBV15 with TRBJ2-1, with 11 bases identical to TRBD2. The germline V gene encodes CDR1 LNHNV and CDR2 YYDKDF (reference sequence). CDR3 length equals 16 residues. V gave up 4 bases and J gave up 9 bases; unmatched junction bases: 11. Here the CDR3 reads CATSTDTLAGGTEQFF. The DNA for the CDR3 is TGTGCCACCAGCACAGACACGTTAGCGGGGGGGACTGAGCAGTTCTTC.

The gene calls are TRBV28 and TRBJ1-1; 7 nucleotides align to TRBD1. This CDR3 is built from 15 residues. The J segment lost 4 bases and the V segment lost 5 bases, leaving 10 bases of the junction unmatched. Germline CDR1 reads MDHEN; CDR2 reads SYDVKM. This chain's CDR3 is CASSPIQGMGTEAFF. The DNA of the CDR3 is TGTGCCAGCAGTCCGATACAGGGGATGGGCACTGAAGCTTTCTTT.

The chain links TRBV2 to TRBJ2-3; D is ambiguous. Trimming took off 4 bases at V and 3 bases at J, with 11 bases between the two ends. Germline V CDR1 and CDR2: SNHLY, FYNNEI. The CDR3 has 14 residues. CDR3 region: CASSARTGTDTQYF. The CDR3 DNA follows: TGTGCCAGCAGTGCCCGTACGGGTACAGATACGCAGTATTTT. Full variable domain (missing parts from reference TRBV2 and TRBJ2-3): EPEVTQTPSHQVTQMGQEVILRCVPISNHLYFYWYRQILGQKVEFLVSFYNNEISEKSEIFDDQFSVERPDGSNFTLKIRSTKLEDSAMYFCASSARTGTDTQYFGPGTRLTVL.

This sequence joins TRBV7-3 and TRBJ1-2; D is ambiguous. The CDR3 is made up of 17 amino acids. The V gene's germline CDR1 is SGHTA and CDR2 FQGTGA. V lost 2 bases and J 4 bases, leaving 20 bases between the germline ends. CDR3 sequence reads: CASSLYGKRAKFYGYTF. CDR3 bases: TGTGCCAGCAGCTTATACGGAAAACGGGCGAAGTTCTATGGCTACACCTTC.

This clone has a single count. The CDR3 DNA reads as TGTGCCTGGAGTGTACGCACCGCCAATGAGCAGTTCTTC. This encodes CAWSVRTANEQFF. The chain is built from TRBV30 and TRBJ2-1; D uncertain. The CDR3 totals 13 residues. Germline V gene lookup returns CDR1 GTSNPN and CDR2 SVGIG (reference sequence). Trimming stripped 0 bases from V and 6 bases from J, with 9 bases between.

The chain links TRBV6-4 to TRBJ2-3, with D hard to call. The CDR3 is 14 residues long. Trimming removed 4 bases from V and 10 bases from J, with 18 bases in between. Germline values: CDR1 MRHNA, CDR2 SNTAGT. CDR3 nucleotide sequence: TGTGCCAGCAGTGTAACGGTGGGCGCGAAAGCGCAGTATTTT. It encodes CASSVTVGAKAQYF.

This clone was seen once. V and J are TRBV6-5 and TRBJ2-7, with D perhaps matching TRBD1 (7 bases). Germline CDR1 is MNHEY and CDR2 is SVGAGI. Trimming removed 6 bases from V and 0 bases from J, with 12 bases in between. This CDR3 comprises 14 residues. The CDR3 is CASRRDSGSYEQYF. In DNA, the CDR3 is TGTGCCAGCAGGCGGGACAGTGGCTCCTACGAGCAGTACTTC.

V usage is TRBV18 and J usage is TRBJ2-3; TRBD2 aligns across 8 bases. The V segment lost 4 bases and the J segment 0 bases; nucleotides outside the gene matches: 3. The germline V gene encodes CDR1 KGHSH and CDR2 LQKENI. The CDR3 consists of 15 residues. The CDR3 coding sequence is TGTGCCAGCTCACTCTCTAGCGGGAGCACAGATACGCAGTATTTT. Translating it yields CASSLSSGSTDTQYF.

V usage is TRBV4-1 and J usage is TRBJ2-2; possibly TRBD1 for D (5 bases). This CDR3 has 17 amino acids. V was cut by 0 bases and J by 0 bases, with 11 bases left in between. The germline gives CDR1 MGHRA, CDR2 YSYEKL. The CDR3 loop is CASSQDLWTSNTGELFF. The CDR3 nucleotides read TGCGCCAGCAGCCAAGATCTGTGGACATCGAACACCGGGGAGCTGTTTTTT.

This chain connects TRBV2 to TRBJ2-7; 7 bases are a match to TRBD2. This CDR3 is 15 amino acids long. Trimming removed 8 bases from V and 3 bases from J; junction bases left unmatched: 13. Germline values: CDR1 SNHLY, CDR2 FYNNEI. The CDR3 region has the DNA TGTGCCAGCTCAAGAGGGACTACGGCGGGCTACGAGCAGTACTTC. It encodes CASSRGTTAGYEQYF.

V is TRBV7-2 and J is TRBJ2-7; D gene unclear. V lost 5 bases and J lost 4, with 9 bases in between. This CDR3 has 12 amino acids. The V gene's germline CDR1 is SGHTA and CDR2 FQGNSA. For the CDR3, the DNA is TGTGCCAGCAGCCCCCCCGGATACGAGCAGTACTTC. Translating it yields CASSPPGYEQYF.

The chain couples TRBV7-8 to TRBJ1-5; D is ambiguous. CDR3 length: 15 amino acids. The V gene lost 0 bases and the J gene lost 2 bases, with 8 bases spanning the gap. Germline V gives CDR1 SGHVS, CDR2 FQNEAQ. The CDR3 spells CASSLAGWGNQPQHF. CDR3 DNA sequence: TGTGCCAGCAGCTTAGCCGGGTGGGGCAATCAGCCCCAGCATTTT.

The V and J genes are TRBV6-1 and TRBJ1-2; TRBD1 is a possible D gene (6 bases). CDR1 and CDR2 (germline): MNHNS, SASEGT. V was trimmed by 6 bases and J by 3 bases, leaving 17 bases between them. CDR3 length equals 15 residues. This chain's CDR3 is CASSIYTGRDYGYTF. In nucleotides, the CDR3 is TGTGCCAGCAGCATATATACAGGGAGGGACTATGGCTACACCTTC.

This clone was seen a few times. The chain carries TRBV10-3 and TRBJ2-7, with unresolved D. The germline gives CDR1 ENHRY, CDR2 SYGVKD. V lost 2 bases and J 7 bases, leaving 12 bases between the germline ends. The length of the CDR3 is 13 residues. CDR3 residues: CAISERTIEEQYF. CDR3 DNA sequence: TGTGCCATCAGTGAGAGGACGATTGAGGAGCAGTACTTC.

This clone is medium-sized in the sample. The rearrangement uses TRBV7-9 and TRBJ2-1, with D uncertain. V dropped 2 bases and J dropped 8 bases, with 7 bases sitting between them. The CDR3 runs 12 residues. Per the germline V gene, CDR1 is SEHNR and CDR2 is FQNEAQ (reference sequence). Here the CDR3 reads CASSLSLHEQFF. CDR3 sequence (DNA): TGTGCCAGCAGCTTAAGCCTCCATGAGCAGTTCTTC.